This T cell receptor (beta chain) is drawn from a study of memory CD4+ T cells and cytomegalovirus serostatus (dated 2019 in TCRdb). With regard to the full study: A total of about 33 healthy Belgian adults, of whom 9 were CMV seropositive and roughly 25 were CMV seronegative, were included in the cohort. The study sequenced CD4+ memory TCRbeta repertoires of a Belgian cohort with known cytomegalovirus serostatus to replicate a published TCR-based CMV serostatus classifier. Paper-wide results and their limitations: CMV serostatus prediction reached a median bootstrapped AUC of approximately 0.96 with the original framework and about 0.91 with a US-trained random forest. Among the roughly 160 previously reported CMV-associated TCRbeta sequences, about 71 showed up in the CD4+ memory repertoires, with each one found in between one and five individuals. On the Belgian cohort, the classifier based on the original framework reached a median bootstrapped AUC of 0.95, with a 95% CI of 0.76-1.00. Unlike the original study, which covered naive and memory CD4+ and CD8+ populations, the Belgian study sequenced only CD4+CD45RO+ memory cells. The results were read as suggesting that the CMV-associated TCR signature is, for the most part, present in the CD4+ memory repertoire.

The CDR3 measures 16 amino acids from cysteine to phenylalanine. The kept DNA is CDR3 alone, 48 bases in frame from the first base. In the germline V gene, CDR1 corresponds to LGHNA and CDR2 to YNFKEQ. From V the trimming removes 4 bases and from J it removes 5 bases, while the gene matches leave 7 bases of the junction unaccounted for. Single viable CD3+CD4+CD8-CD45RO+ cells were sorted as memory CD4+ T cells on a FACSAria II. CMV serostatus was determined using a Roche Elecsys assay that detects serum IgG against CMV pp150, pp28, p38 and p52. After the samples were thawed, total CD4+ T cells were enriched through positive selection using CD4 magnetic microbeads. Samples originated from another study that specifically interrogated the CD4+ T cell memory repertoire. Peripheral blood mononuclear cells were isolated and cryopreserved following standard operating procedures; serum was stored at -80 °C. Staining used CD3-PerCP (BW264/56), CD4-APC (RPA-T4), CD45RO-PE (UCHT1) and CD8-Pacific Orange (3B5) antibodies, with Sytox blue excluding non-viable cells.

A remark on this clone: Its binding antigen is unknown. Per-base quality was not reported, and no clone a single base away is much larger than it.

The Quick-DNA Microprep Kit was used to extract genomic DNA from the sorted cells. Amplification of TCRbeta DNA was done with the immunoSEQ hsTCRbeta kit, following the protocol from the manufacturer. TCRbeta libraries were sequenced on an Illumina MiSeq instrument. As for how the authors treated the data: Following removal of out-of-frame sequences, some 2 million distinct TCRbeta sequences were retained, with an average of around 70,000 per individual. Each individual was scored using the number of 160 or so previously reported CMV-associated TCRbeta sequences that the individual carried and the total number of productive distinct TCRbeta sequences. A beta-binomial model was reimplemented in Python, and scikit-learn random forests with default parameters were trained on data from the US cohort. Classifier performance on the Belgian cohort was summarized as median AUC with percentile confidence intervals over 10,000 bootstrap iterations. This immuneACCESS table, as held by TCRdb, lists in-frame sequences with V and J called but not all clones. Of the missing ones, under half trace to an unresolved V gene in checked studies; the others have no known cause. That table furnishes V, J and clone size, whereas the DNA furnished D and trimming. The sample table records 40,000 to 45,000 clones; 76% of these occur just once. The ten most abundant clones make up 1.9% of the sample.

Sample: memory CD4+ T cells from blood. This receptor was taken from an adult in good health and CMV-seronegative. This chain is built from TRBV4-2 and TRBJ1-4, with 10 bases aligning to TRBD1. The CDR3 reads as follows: CASSRQGAGMNEKLFF. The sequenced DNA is TGTGCCAGCAGCCGACAGGGGGCGGGGATGAATGAAAAACTGTTTTTT.